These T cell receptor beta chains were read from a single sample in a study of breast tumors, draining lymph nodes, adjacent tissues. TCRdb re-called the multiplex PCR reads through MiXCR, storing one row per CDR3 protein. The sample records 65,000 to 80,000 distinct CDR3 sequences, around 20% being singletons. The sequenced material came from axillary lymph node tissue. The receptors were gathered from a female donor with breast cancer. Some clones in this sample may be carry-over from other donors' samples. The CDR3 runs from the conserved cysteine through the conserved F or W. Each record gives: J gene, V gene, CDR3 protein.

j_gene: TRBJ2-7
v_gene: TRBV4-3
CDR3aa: CASSPVGGRAYEQYF

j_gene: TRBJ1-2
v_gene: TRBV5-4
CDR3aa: CASSLGGAANYGYTF

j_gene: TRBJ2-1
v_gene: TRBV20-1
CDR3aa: CSALLPHPREDEQFF

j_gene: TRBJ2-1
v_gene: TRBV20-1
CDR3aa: CSAPARHNEQFF

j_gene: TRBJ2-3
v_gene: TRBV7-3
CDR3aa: CASSLSHSTDTQYF

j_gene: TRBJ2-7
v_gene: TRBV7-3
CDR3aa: CASSPPVAGAREQYF

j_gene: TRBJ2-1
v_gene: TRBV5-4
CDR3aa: CASSLAGAGGRVSEQFF

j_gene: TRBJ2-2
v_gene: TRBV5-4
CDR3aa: CASSGGGRAGELFF

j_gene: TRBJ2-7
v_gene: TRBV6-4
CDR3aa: CASRERGQGPYEQYF

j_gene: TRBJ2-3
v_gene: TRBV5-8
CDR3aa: CASSLWGGLPTDTQYF

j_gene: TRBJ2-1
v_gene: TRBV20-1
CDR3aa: CSAVATSGGYNEQFF

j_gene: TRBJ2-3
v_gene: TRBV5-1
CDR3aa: CASSLMDNTDTQYF

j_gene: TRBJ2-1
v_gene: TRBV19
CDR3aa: CASSTPTAGGRSSYNEQFF

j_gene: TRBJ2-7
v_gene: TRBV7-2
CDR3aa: CASSPGGPKQYF

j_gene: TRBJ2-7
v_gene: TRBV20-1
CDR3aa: CSGDKLTYEQYF

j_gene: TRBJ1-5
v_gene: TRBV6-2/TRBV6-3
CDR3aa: CASTRGWNQPQHF

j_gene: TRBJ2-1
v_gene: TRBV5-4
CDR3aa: CASSIWGRLNEQFF

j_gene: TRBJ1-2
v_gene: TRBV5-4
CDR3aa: CASSLGGTNYGYTF

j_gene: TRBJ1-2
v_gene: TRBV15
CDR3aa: CATSRGEGLSGYTF

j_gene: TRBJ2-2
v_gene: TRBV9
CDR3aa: CASSVLPQASHTGELFF

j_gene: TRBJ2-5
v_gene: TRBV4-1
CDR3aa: CASSQEVRGPPKTQYF

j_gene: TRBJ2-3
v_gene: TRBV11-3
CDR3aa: CASSRANTDTQYF

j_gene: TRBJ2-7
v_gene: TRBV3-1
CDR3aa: CASSQDRWEQYF

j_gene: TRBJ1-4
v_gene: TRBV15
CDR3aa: CATSRDKGNNEKLFF